Listed here is a single T cell receptor (beta chain). Its antigen remains unidentified. The data originate from a study of shared clonotypes between healthy human individuals. Study conclusions and caveats: Against clonotypes common to all four donors, non-shared ones had lower generation probabilities.

Germline CDR1 reads MNHNY; CDR2 reads SVGAGI (reference sequence). CDR3 size: 13 residues. V shed 8 bases and J shed 0 bases, with 8 bases lying between them. Data came from immunoSEQ multiplex PCR; TCRdb stores just in-frame clones and leaves some out. This repertoire shows 1.4 million to 1.5 million clones, roughly 96% found once; its top ten account for roughly 1.2%. V usage is TRBV6-6 and J usage is TRBJ2-4; tentative D call: TRBD2 (5 bases). Sequenced: naive CD4+ T cells sorted from blood. Subset here: CD45RA+ positively selected. The TCR comes from a man between 25 and 39 years old in good health. In DNA, the CDR3 is TGTGCCAGCCGGGAACTAGCCAAAAACATTCAGTACTTC. Its translation is CASRELAKNIQYF.